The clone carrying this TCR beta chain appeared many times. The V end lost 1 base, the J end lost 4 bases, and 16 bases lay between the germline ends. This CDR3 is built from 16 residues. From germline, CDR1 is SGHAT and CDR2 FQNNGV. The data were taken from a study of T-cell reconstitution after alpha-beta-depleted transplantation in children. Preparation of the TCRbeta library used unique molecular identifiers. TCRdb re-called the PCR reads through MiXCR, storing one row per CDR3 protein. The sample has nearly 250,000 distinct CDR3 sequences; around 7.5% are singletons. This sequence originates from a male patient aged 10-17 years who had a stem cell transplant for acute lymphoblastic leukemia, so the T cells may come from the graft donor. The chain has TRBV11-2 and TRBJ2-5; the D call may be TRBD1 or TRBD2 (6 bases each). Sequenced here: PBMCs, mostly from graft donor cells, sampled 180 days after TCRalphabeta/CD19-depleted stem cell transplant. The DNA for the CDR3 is TGTGCCAGCAGCTTAGCTATCGGGGGCTACATAGAGACCCAGTACTTC. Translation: CASSLAIGGYIETQYF.